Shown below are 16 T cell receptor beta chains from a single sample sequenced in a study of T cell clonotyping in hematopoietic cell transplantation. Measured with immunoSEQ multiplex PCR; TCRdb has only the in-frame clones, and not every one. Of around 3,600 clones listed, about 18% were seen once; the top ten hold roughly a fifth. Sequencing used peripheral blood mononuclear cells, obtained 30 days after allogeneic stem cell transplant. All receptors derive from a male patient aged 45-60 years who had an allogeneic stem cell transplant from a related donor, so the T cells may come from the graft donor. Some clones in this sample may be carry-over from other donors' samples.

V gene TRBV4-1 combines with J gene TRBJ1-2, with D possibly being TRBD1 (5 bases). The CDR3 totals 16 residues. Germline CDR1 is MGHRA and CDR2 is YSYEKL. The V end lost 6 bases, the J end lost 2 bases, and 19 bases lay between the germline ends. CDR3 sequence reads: CASRTAGNGGNYGYTF. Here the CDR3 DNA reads TGCGCCAGCAGGACGGCAGGGAATGGTGGGAACTATGGCTACACCTTC.

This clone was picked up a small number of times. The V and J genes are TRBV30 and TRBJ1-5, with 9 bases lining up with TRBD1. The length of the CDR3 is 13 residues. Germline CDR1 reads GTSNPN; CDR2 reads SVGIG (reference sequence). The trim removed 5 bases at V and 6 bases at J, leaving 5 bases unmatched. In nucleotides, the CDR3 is TGTGCCTGGGGAACAGGGGGCGGTCAGCCCCAGCATTTT. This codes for CAWGTGGGQPQHF.

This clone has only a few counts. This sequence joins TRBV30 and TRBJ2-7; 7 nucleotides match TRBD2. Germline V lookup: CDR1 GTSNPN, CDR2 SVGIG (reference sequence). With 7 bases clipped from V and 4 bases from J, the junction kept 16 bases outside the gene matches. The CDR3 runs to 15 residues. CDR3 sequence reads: CASSRIAGESYEQYF. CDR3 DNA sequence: TGTGCCTCCTCTCGAATTGCGGGAGAGTCGTACGAGCAGTACTTC. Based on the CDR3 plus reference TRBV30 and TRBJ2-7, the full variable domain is SQTIHQWPATLVQPVGSPLSLECTVEGTSNPNLYWYRQAAGRGLQLLFYSVGIGQISSEVPQNLSASRPQDRQFILSSKKLLLSDSGFYLCASSRIAGESYEQYFGPGTRLTVT.

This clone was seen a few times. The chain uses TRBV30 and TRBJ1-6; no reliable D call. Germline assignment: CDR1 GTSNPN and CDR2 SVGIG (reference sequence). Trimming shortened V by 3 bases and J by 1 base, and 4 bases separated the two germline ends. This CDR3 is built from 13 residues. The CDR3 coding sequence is TGTGCCTGGAGAGGTTCCTATAATTCACCCCTCCACTTT. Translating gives CAWRGSYNSPLHF.

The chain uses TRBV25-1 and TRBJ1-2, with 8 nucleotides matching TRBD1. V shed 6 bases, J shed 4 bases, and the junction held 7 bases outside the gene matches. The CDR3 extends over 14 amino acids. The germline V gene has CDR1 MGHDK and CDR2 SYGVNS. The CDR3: CASRETGEGYGYTF. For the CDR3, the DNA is TGTGCCAGCAGGGAGACAGGGGAAGGCTATGGCTACACCTTC.

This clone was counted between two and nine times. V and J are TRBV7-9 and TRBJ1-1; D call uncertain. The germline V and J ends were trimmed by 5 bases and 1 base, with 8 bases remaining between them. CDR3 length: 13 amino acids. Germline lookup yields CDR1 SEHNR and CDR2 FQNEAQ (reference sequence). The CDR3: CASSPTENTEAFF. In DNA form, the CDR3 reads TGTGCCAGCAGCCCAACAGAGAACACTGAAGCTTTCTTT.

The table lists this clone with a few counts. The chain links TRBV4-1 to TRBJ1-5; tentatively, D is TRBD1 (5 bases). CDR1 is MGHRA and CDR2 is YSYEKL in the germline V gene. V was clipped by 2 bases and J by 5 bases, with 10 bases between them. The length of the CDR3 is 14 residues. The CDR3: CASSQMGGDQPQHF. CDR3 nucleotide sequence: TGCGCCAGCAGCCAAATGGGGGGGGATCAGCCCCAGCATTTT.

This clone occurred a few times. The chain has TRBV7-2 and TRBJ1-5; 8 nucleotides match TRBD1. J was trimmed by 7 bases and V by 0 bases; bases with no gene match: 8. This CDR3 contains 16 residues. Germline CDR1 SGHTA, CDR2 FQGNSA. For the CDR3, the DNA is TGTGCCAGCAGCTTAGCGGTCAGGGCAGGGGGCCAGCCCCAGCATTTT. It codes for CASSLAVRAGGQPQHF.

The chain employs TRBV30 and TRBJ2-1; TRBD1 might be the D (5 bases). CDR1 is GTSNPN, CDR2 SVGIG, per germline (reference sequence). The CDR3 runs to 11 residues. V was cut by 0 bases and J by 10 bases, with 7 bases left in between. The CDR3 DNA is TGTGCCTGGAGTGTAGGGGCCGAGCAGTTCTTC. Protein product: CAWSVGAEQFF.

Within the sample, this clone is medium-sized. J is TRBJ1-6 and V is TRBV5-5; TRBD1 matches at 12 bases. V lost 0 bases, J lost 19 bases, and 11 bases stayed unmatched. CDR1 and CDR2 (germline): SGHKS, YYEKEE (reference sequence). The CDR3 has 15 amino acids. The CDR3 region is CASSLGWDRGRGGHF. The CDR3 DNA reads TGTGCCAGCAGCTTGGGATGGGACAGGGGGCGAGGCGGTCACTTT.

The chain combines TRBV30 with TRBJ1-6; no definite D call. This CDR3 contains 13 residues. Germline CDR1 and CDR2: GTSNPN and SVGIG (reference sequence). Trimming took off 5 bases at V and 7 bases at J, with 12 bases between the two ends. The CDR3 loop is CAWGSIGNSPLHF. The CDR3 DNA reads TGTGCCTGGGGTTCCATAGGAAATTCACCCCTCCACTTT.

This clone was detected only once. CDR3 region: CACRQGFYEQYF. CDR3 sequence (DNA): TGTGCCTGCCGACAGGGGTTCTACGAGCAGTACTTC. The chain joins TRBV30 to TRBJ2-7, with 8 bases aligning to TRBD1. J was trimmed by 3 bases and V by 6 bases; bases with no gene match: 4. The CDR3 runs to 12 residues. Per the germline V gene, CDR1 is GTSNPN and CDR2 is SVGIG (reference sequence). Together with reference TRBV30 and TRBJ2-7, the CDR3 gives the full variable domain: SQTIHQWPATLVQPVGSPLSLECTVEGTSNPNLYWYRQAAGRGLQLLFYSVGIGQISSEVPQNLSASRPQDRQFILSSKKLLLSDSGFYLCACRQGFYEQYFGPGTRLTVT.

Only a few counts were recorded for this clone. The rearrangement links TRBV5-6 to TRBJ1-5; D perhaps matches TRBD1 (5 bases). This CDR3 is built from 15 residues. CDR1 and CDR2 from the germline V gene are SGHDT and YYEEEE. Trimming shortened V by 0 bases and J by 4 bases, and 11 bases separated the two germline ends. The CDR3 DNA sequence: TGTGCCAGCAGCTTGGCCGGAGGGGTGAATCAGCCCCAGCATTTT. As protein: CASSLAGGVNQPQHF.

CDR3 amino acids: CAWSSGTSAYF. Written as DNA, the CDR3 is TGTGCCTGGAGCTCCGGAACTAGCGCGTACTTC. The genes are TRBV30 and TRBJ2-7; 7 bases agree with TRBD2. The V and J ends lost 3 bases and 12 bases, in that order; junction bases with no gene match: 8. The length of the CDR3 is 11 residues. The germline V gene has CDR1 GTSNPN and CDR2 SVGIG (reference sequence).

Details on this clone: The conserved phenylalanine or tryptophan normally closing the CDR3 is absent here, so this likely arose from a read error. The CDR3 bases are TGTGCCTGGGCCTCAGAGCTTCTCTACGAGCAGTACCTC. Encoded protein: CAWASELLYEQYL. The chain has TRBV30 and TRBJ2-7; D remains unclear. Germline CDR1 is GTSNPN and CDR2 is SVGIG (reference sequence). There are 13 residues in the CDR3. The germline V and J ends were trimmed by 5 bases and 3 bases, with 14 bases remaining between them.

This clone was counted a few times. CDR3 DNA: TGTGCCAGCAGTGGGGACAGGGGAGTCGAAAAACTGTTTTTT. Translated, it gives CASSGDRGVEKLFF. The chain recombines TRBV6-5 with TRBJ1-4, with TRBD1 matching over 10 bases. J gave up 8 bases and V 5 bases, and 5 bases lay outside the gene matches. CDR1 is MNHEY, CDR2 SVGAGI, per germline. This CDR3 contains 14 residues.